These T cell receptor beta chains were read from a single sample in a study of shared clonotypes between healthy human individuals. Sequencing was performed with immunoSEQ multiplex PCR; in TCRdb, only in-frame clones are kept and a portion is missing. The sample contains 2.5 million or so clones, just over 90% of which appear only once. Sequencing input: naive CD4+ T cells sorted from blood. The origin of the receptors is a man younger than 30 in good health. The CDR3 runs from the conserved cysteine through the conserved F or W. The D gene is left open where the match is weak. Clone sizes are given selectively: once, few, many, or a class where the clone is expanded.

TGCGCCAGCAGCCCAAGGGGCGAAGGTGTTCATGAGCAGTTCTTC | CASSPRGEGVHEQFF | NA | TRBJ2-1 | TRBV5-1 | NA
TGTGCCAGCAGCCTCTTCGGGGGGGACCCTTACGAGCAGTACTTC | CASSLFGGDPYEQYF | NA | TRBJ2-7 | TRBV7-2 | TRBD2
TGTGCCAGCAGCCAACTTGGACAGGGAAATCAGATCTCTGGAAACACCATATATTTT | CASSQLGQGNQISGNTIYF | NA | TRBJ1-3 | TRBV4-2 | TRBD1
TGTGCCAGCAGCGACCTTCAAGAGACCCAGTACTTC | CASSDLQETQYF | NA | TRBJ2-5 | TRBV11-3 | NA
TGTGCCAGCAGTGGAAACACCATATATTTT | CASSGNTIYF | NA | TRBJ1-3 | TRBV7-9 | NA
TGTGCCAGCAGCGTAGTACCCCAAAACACCGGGGAGCTGTTTTTT | CASSVVPQNTGELFF | NA | TRBJ2-2 | TRBV9 | NA
TGCGCCAGCAGCCAAGAAGGGGCAGGGGGATCACCCCTCCACTTT | CASSQEGAGGSPLHF | NA | TRBJ1-6 | TRBV4-1 | TRBD1
TGCGCCAGCAGCCTAATGGGACAGTCTGGAAACACCATATATTTT | CASSLMGQSGNTIYF | NA | TRBJ1-3 | TRBV5-1 | TRBD1
TGTGCCAGCAGTCCTCGGGGGGCTGGGAACACTGAAGCTTTCTTT | CASSPRGAGNTEAFF | NA | TRBJ1-1 | TRBV28 | NA
TGTGCCAGCAGTTTATCCGGACTAGTTATGGGTACGCAGTATTTT | CASSLSGLVMGTQYF | NA | TRBJ2-3 | TRBV28 | TRBD2
TGCGCCAGCAGCCTTAGCGGGGATCCTGGCGGAACGCAGTATTTT | CASSLSGDPGGTQYF | NA | TRBJ2-3 | TRBV5-1 | TRBD2
TGTGCCAGCAGCCTCGGGAGCAGGGAAGAGACCCAGTACTTC | CASSLGSREETQYF | NA | TRBJ2-5 | TRBV7-3 | NA
TGCAGCGTTGAAGTAGGTCAGGTCCCAGATACGCAGTATTTT | CSVEVGQVPDTQYF | NA | TRBJ2-3 | TRBV29-1 | NA
TGTGCCAGCAGCAGCCATGTAAAGAGCTCTGGAAACACCATATATTTT | CASSSHVKSSGNTIYF | NA | TRBJ1-3 | TRBV5-8 | NA
TGCGCCAGCAGCTCCCAAGGGGGAAACACCATATATTTT | CASSSQGGNTIYF | NA | TRBJ1-3 | TRBV10-1 | NA
TGTGCCAGCAGCGTAACTGGGCAAGAGACCCAGTACTTC | CASSVTGQETQYF | NA | TRBJ2-5 | TRBV9 | NA
TGCGCCAGCAGCTTGGGGCCGGAGAATGAGCAGTTCTTC | CASSLGPENEQFF | NA | TRBJ2-1 | TRBV5-1 | NA
TGTGCCAGCTCCCCGACCTTCGGTCAGCCCCAGCATTTT | CASSPTFGQPQHF | few | TRBJ1-5 | TRBV18 | NA
TGTGCCAGCACCCGGGGGGAGGTACAAGAGACCCAGTACTTC | CASTRGEVQETQYF | NA | TRBJ2-5 | TRBV5-4 | TRBD2
TGTGCCAGCAACCCGGGGGGGGCGGACACTGAAGCTTTCTTT | CASNPGGADTEAFF | NA | TRBJ1-1 | TRBV14 | NA
TGTGCCAGCTCGGCCGGGACAGGGACAACAGATACGCAGTATTTT | CASSAGTGTTDTQYF | NA | TRBJ2-3 | TRBV18 | TRBD1